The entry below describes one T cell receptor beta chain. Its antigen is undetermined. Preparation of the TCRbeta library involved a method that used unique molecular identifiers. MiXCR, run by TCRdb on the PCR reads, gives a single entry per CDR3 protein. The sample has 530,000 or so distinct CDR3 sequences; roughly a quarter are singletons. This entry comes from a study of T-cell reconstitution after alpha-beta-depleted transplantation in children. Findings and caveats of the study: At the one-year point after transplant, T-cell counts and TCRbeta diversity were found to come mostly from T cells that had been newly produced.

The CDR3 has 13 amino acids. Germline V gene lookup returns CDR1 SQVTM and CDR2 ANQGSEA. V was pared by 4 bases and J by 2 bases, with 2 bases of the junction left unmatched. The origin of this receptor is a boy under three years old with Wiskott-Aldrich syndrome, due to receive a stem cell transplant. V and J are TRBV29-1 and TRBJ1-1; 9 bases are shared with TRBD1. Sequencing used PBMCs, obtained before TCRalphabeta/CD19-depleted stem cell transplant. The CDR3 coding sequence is TGCAGCGTTGGGGGACAGGGAAACACTGAAGCTTTCTTT. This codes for CSVGGQGNTEAFF.